The T cell receptor beta chain under discussion was sequenced for a study of Ad26.COV2.S vaccination and SARS-CoV-2 variants. The repertoire was sequenced with immunoSEQ multiplex PCR; TCRdb's copy has only in-frame clones and lacks some. The sample comprises roughly 420,000 clones, around 87% of which are singletons, and 3.6% rests with the top ten. Germline V gene sequence: CDR1 MNHEY, CDR2 SVGAGI. Trimming removed 3 bases at V and 2 bases at J, with 8 bases between. The CDR3 sequence is 14 residues long. Stated treatment: over 15 received Ad26.COV2.S at low or high dose, single or two shots; a few received placebo; per-sample allocation not given. Collection of the samples took place on day 63 after the first injection of vaccine or placebo.

The chain links TRBV6-5 to TRBJ1-3; weak D call: TRBD1 (6 bases). The origin of this receptor is a person aged 18-65 years who received the Ad26.COV2.S COVID-19 vaccine or a placebo. Material: peripheral blood, obtained in a trial of Ad26.COV2.S vaccine versus placebo. CDR3 amino acids: CASSYGQTGNTIYF. As DNA, the CDR3 is TGTGCCAGCAGTTATGGACAGACTGGAAACACCATATATTTT.